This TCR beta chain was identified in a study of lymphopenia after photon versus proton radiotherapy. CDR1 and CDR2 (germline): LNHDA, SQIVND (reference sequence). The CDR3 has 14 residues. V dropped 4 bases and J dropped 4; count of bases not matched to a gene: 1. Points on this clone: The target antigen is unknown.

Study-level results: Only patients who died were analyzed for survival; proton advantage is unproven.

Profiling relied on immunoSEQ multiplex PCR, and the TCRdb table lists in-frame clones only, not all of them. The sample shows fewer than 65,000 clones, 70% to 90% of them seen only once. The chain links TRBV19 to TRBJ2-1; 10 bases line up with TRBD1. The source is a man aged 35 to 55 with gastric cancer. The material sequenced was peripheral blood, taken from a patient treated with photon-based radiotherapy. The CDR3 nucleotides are TGTGCCAGTAGTACGGGACAGGGGTACAATGAGCAGTTCTTC. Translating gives CASSTGQGYNEQFF.